Shown below are 28 T cell receptor beta chains from a single sample sequenced in a study of control samples from healthy donors and cancer patients. This table comes from immunoSEQ multiplex PCR, and its TCRdb copy is limited to in-frame clones, with some not included. The sample shows about 19,000 clones, roughly 85% of them seen only once. The specimen was PBMCs. Receptors were obtained from an elderly man with head and neck cancer.

This clone has just one count. This chain joins TRBV24-1 and TRBJ2-2; D might be TRBD1 (6 bases). Germline assignment: CDR1 KGHDR and CDR2 SFDVKD. This CDR3 has 14 residues. V lost 8 bases to trimming and J lost 0 bases, with 9 bases between them. CDR3 protein: CATTDRANTGELFF. The CDR3 nucleotides read TGTGCCACCACGGACAGAGCGAACACCGGGGAGCTGTTTTTT.

The chain employs TRBV2 and TRBJ2-2; D unclear. V lost 3 bases to trimming and J lost 4 bases, with 9 bases between them. There are 14 residues in the CDR3. CDR1 and CDR2 (germline): SNHLY, FYNNEI. Here the CDR3 DNA reads TGTGCCAGCAGTGATGGCAGATTCACCGGGGAGCTGTTTTTT. It translates to CASSDGRFTGELFF.

The chain has TRBV7-9 and TRBJ1-4; TRBD1 matches at 11 bases. V lost 5 bases to trimming and J lost 1 base; unmatched junction nucleotides: 3. This CDR3 is 16 amino acids long. Germline loops: CDR1 SEHNR, CDR2 FQNEAQ (reference sequence). This CDR3 reads CASSPGTGGTNEKLFF. Written as DNA, the CDR3 is TGTGCCAGCAGCCCCGGGACAGGGGGAACTAATGAAAAACTGTTTTTT.

The J gene is TRBJ2-1, the V gene TRBV19; 9 bases are shared with TRBD1. CDR1 and CDR2 from the germline V gene are LNHDA and SQIVND (reference sequence). The CDR3 length is 14 residues. Germline trimming cut 10 bases from V and 7 bases from J; bases unmatched to any gene: 11. As DNA, the CDR3 is TGTGCCACCCTCCGGACAGGGGCAAGGAATGAGCAGTTCTTC. It codes for CATLRTGARNEQFF.

This clone was seen more than once but under ten times. The CDR3 is CASTTLGQMNTEAFF. CDR3 sequence (DNA): TGTGCCAGCACGACCTTAGGACAGATGAACACTGAAGCTTTCTTT. V and J are TRBV5-8 and TRBJ1-1; TRBD1 might be the D (6 bases). Germline values: CDR1 SGHTS, CDR2 YDEGEE. The V gene lost 6 bases and the J gene lost 0 bases, with 15 bases spanning the gap. The CDR3 covers 15 residues.

The chain employs TRBV2 and TRBJ2-7; the D is unclear. Between the trimmed V and J ends, which lost 4 bases and 2 bases, there was a span of 3 bases. Germline-derived CDR1 and CDR2 are SNHLY and FYNNEI. The CDR3 contains 11 residues. The CDR3 region has the DNA TGTGCCAGCAGTGGAGCCTACGAGCAGTACTTC. Protein: CASSGAYEQYF.

The chain employs TRBV19 and TRBJ2-7; possible D gene TRBD1, 6 bases. The CDR3 covers 15 residues. Trimming pared 3 bases from V and 1 base from J, leaving 13 bases between. Germline values: CDR1 LNHDA, CDR2 SQIVND (reference sequence). The CDR3 DNA reads TGTGCCAGTAGTATGAGGGACACTTTTTCCTACGAGCAGTACTTC. Its protein is CASSMRDTFSYEQYF.

V gene TRBV2 combines with J gene TRBJ2-4; D ambiguous. V lost 4 bases to trimming and J lost 3 bases, with 10 bases between them. The germline V gene encodes CDR1 SNHLY and CDR2 FYNNEI. The CDR3 loop spans 14 amino acids. Here the CDR3 reads CASSGRVGKNIQYF. The CDR3, as DNA: TGTGCCAGCAGTGGTAGGGTCGGCAAAAACATTCAGTACTTC.

The J gene is TRBJ2-7, the V gene TRBV7-2, with no clear D. V dropped 3 bases and J dropped 1 base, with 7 bases sitting between them. Germline V CDR1 and CDR2: SGHTA, FQGNSA. The CDR3 has 13 residues. As DNA, the CDR3 is TGTGCCAGCAGCTTTGTCACATCCTACGAGCAGTACTTC. It yields the protein CASSFVTSYEQYF.

This chain connects TRBV3-1 (or the pseudogene TRBV3-2) to TRBJ2-1; no definite D call. The V end lost 0 bases, the J end lost 4 bases, and 10 bases lay between the germline ends. Per the germline V gene, CDR1 is LGHDT and CDR2 is YNNKEL (reference sequence). This CDR3 comprises 15 residues. This CDR3 reads CASSQDPSMYNEQFF. CDR3 DNA sequence: TGTGCCAGCAGCCAAGATCCCTCGATGTACAATGAGCAGTTCTTC.

V is TRBV27 and J is TRBJ1-4; TRBD1 matches at 9 bases. The length of the CDR3 is 14 residues. Germline CDR1 MNHEY, CDR2 SMNVEV (reference sequence). V was pared by 3 bases and J by 8 bases, with 4 bases of the junction left unmatched. CDR3 amino acids: CASSFRDREEKLFF. CDR3 sequence (DNA): TGTGCCAGCAGTTTCCGGGACAGGGAAGAAAAACTGTTTTTT.

This chain connects TRBV7-3 to TRBJ1-6; D gene ambiguous. CDR1 and CDR2 (germline): SGHTA, FQGTGA. Trimming shortened V by 0 bases and J by 9 bases, and 12 bases separated the two germline ends. CDR3 size: 15 residues. The CDR3 DNA follows: TGTGCCAGCAGCTTAACGCCCGGGCTAAGTTCACCCCTCCACTTT. Its translation is CASSLTPGLSSPLHF.

V is TRBV20-1 and J is TRBJ2-7; 10 nucleotides line up with TRBD1. V gave up 5 bases and J gave up 12 bases; unmatched junction bases: 7. The CDR3 extends over 11 amino acids. Per the germline V gene, CDR1 is DFQATT and CDR2 is SNEGSKA (reference sequence). The chain's CDR3 is CSAGVTGGSYF. The DNA for the CDR3 is TGCAGTGCTGGAGTGACAGGGGGCTCGTACTTC.

The chain is built from TRBV5-6 and TRBJ1-5; D unclear. CDR1 and CDR2 (germline): SGHDT, YYEEEE. V was cut by 0 bases and J by 9 bases, with 7 bases left in between. CDR3 length: 12 amino acids. The CDR3 region has the DNA TGTGCCAGCAGCTTGGAAGCCGGGCCCCAGCATTTT. Amino acids: CASSLEAGPQHF.

The gene calls are TRBV15 and TRBJ2-3; 10 nucleotides agree with TRBD1. Germline values: CDR1 LNHNV, CDR2 YYDKDF (reference sequence). The V gene end was trimmed by 9 bases and the J gene end by 5 bases; junction bases not matched to a gene: 5. This CDR3 spans 13 amino acids. CDR3 DNA: TGTGCCACAAGAGGGACAGGGGAAGATACGCAGTATTTT. It is translated as CATRGTGEDTQYF.

The J gene is TRBJ2-1, the V gene TRBV6-2 or TRBV6-3; tentatively, D is TRBD1 or TRBD2 (5 bases each). Germline assignment: CDR1 MNHEY and CDR2 SVGEGT. V lost 3 bases and J lost 2, with 8 bases in between. The CDR3 is made up of 14 amino acids. Written as DNA, the CDR3 is TGTGCCAGCAGTTATGGGGGACCCTACAATGAGCAGTTCTTC. Its protein is CASSYGGPYNEQFF.

The J gene is TRBJ1-3, the V gene TRBV10-3; TRBD1 is a possible D gene (5 bases). Trimming pared 3 bases from V and 0 bases from J, leaving 12 bases between. This CDR3 has 16 amino acids. Germline CDR1 reads ENHRY; CDR2 reads SYGVKD. Here the CDR3 reads CAISDPTGISGNTIYF. The CDR3 nucleotides are TGTGCCATCAGTGACCCCACAGGTATCTCTGGAAACACCATATATTTT.

The chain couples TRBV5-1 to TRBJ1-1; D not resolved. This CDR3 spans 14 amino acids. Trimming left V 4 bases short and J 0 bases short, with 10 bases between. The germline gives CDR1 SGHRS, CDR2 YFSETQ. The chain's CDR3 is CASSPLQLNTEAFF. CDR3 DNA: TGCGCCAGCAGCCCTCTCCAGCTGAACACTGAAGCTTTCTTT.

The rearrangement links TRBV3-1 (or the pseudogene TRBV3-2) to TRBJ1-3, with D uncertain. V was trimmed by 3 bases and J by 2 bases, leaving 5 bases between them. The length of the CDR3 is 13 residues. Germline V CDR1 and CDR2: LGHDT, YNNKEL (reference sequence). The DNA for the CDR3 is TGTGCCAGCAGCCATTCGGCTGGAAACACCATATATTTT. Its translation: CASSHSAGNTIYF.

The chain couples TRBV5-1 to TRBJ1-1; no reliable D call. Germline assignment: CDR1 SGHRS and CDR2 YFSETQ. The CDR3 length is 16 residues. The V end was cut by 0 bases, the J end by 0 bases, with 12 bases between. In DNA, the CDR3 is TGCGCCAGCAGCTTGGGGCAGTCCATCGTGAACACTGAAGCTTTCTTT. This sequence encodes CASSLGQSIVNTEAFF. Drawing the rest from reference TRBV5-1 and TRBJ1-1, the complete variable domain is KAGVTQTPRYLIKTRGQQVTLSCSPISGHRSVSWYQQTPGQGLQFLFEYFSETQRNKGNFPGRFSGRQFSNSRSEMNVSTLELGDSALYLCASSLGQSIVNTEAFFGQGTRLTVV.

The chain links TRBV5-4 to TRBJ2-1; D is tentatively TRBD1 or TRBD2 (5 bases each). V lost 7 bases, J lost 15 bases, and 20 bases lay in between. Germline V gene sequence: CDR1 SGHNT, CDR2 YYREEE (reference sequence). The CDR3 is 12 amino acids. The CDR3 reads CASYTKGTAPFF. The CDR3 DNA reads TGTGCCAGCTATACAAAGGGGACGGCCCCGTTCTTC. The full variable domain, completed using reference TRBV5-4 and TRBJ2-1, is ETGVTQSPTHLIKTRGQQVTLRCSSQSGHNTVSWYQQALGQGPQFIFQYYREEENGRGNFPPRFSGLQFPNYSSELNVNALELDDSALYLCASYTKGTAPFFGPGTRLTVL.

The chain uses TRBV12-3 or TRBV12-4 and TRBJ1-2; D perhaps matches TRBD1 (6 bases). The CDR3 is 13 amino acids. V was trimmed by 6 bases and J by 10 bases, leaving 18 bases between them. This chain's CDR3 is CASSRTGPPFYTF. The CDR3 coding sequence is TGTGCCAGCAGCCGAACAGGGCCCCCCTTCTACACCTTC.

The chain combines TRBV6-5 with TRBJ2-2; 7 nucleotides line up with TRBD2. The junction had 3 bases not matched to a gene; V was cut back by 0 bases and J by 5 bases. The CDR3 totals 15 residues. Germline V gene data show CDR1 as MNHEY and CDR2 as SVGAGI. The CDR3 nucleotides read TGTGCCAGCAGTTACTCGAGGGAGGGAACCGGGGAGCTGTTTTTT. This translates into CASSYSREGTGELFF.

The DNA of the CDR3 is TGTGCCACCAGTGATCGGACGTATAGCACAGATACGCAGTATTTT. This codes for CATSDRTYSTDTQYF. This chain links TRBV24-1 with TRBJ2-3; no firm D call. CDR1 and CDR2 from the germline V gene are KGHDR and SFDVKD. The CDR3 loop spans 15 amino acids. V shed 3 bases and J shed 0 bases, with 9 bases lying between them.

The gene calls are TRBV2 and TRBJ1-1, with 7 bases aligning to TRBD1. V shed 6 bases and J 4 bases; nucleotides not matched to a gene: 5. The CDR3 totals 13 residues. In germline, CDR1 is SNHLY, CDR2 FYNNEI. CDR3 region: CASRGGPITEAFF. The CDR3 coding sequence is TGTGCCAGCAGAGGGGGCCCCATCACTGAAGCTTTCTTT.

The chain employs TRBV7-8 and TRBJ2-1, with 9 positions matching TRBD2. The CDR3 extends over 16 amino acids. The germline V gene encodes CDR1 SGHVS and CDR2 FQNEAQ. Germline trimming cut 1 base from V and 2 bases from J; bases unmatched to any gene: 3. CDR3 nucleotides: TGTGCCAGCAGCTTAGGGGCTAGCGGGGCCTACAATGAGCAGTTCTTC. It is translated as CASSLGASGAYNEQFF.

The V gene is TRBV7-2, the J gene TRBJ1-2; 10 bases agree with TRBD1. Germline CDR1 and CDR2: SGHTA and FQGNSA. The CDR3 has 14 residues. V gave up 5 bases and J gave up 5 bases; unmatched junction bases: 5. The CDR3 loop is CASSRDRGAYGYTF. As DNA, the CDR3 is TGTGCCAGCAGCCGGGACAGGGGTGCGTATGGCTACACCTTC.

The V and J genes are TRBV28 and TRBJ1-5; TRBD1 aligns across 8 bases. The CDR3 totals 15 residues. J lost 4 bases, V lost 1 base, and 3 bases had no gene match. Germline CDR1 is MDHEN and CDR2 is SYDVKM. CDR3 bases: TGTGCCAGCAGTTTATACTGGGACAGGAATCAGCCCCAGCATTTT. This sequence encodes CASSLYWDRNQPQHF.